These T cell receptor beta chains were read from a single sample in a study of shared clonotypes between healthy human individuals. Profiling relied on immunoSEQ multiplex PCR, and the TCRdb table lists in-frame clones only, not all of them. This sample carries some 2 million clones, 90% to 95% of them seen once, and the ten largest clones take 0.13%. Sequenced input: naive CD4+ T cells sorted from blood. These TCRs come from a man aged 18 to 29 in good health. The CDR3 runs from the conserved cysteine through the conserved F or W. Each record gives: V gene, J gene, clone size, D gene, CDR3 length, CDR3 DNA, CDR3 protein. D genes are given only for firm matches. Where a row states a size, it is once, few, many or the class of an expanded clone; other rows omit it.

>TRBV28|TRBJ2-3|NA|NA|14
TGTGCCAGCAGTTTAGAGTCGTGGGCAGATACGCAGTATTTT
CASSLESWADTQYF
>TRBV6-1|TRBJ1-5|NA|NA|13
TGTGCCAGCAGTGGTCAGTCGAATCAGCCCCAGCATTTT
CASSGQSNQPQHF
>TRBV5-1|TRBJ1-3|NA|NA|15
TGCGCCAGCACCCCTGACAGCTACCCTGGAAACACCATATATTTT
CASTPDSYPGNTIYF
>TRBV6-6|TRBJ1-3|once|NA|11
TGTGCCAGCAGTTACAGGGGAACCATATATTTT
CASSYRGTIYF
>TRBV10-3|TRBJ2-1|NA|NA|14
TGTGCCATCAGTGAGTCCCAGCCCATAAATGAGCAGTTCTTC
CAISESQPINEQFF
>TRBV9|TRBJ2-5|NA|TRBD1|16
TGTGCCAGCAGCGTCGCGGGACAGGGGGCCTTGGAGACCCAGTACTTC
CASSVAGQGALETQYF
>TRBV2|TRBJ1-1|NA|NA|11
TGTGCCAGCACGGGGTTCACTGAAGCTTTCTTT
CASTGFTEAFF
>TRBV7-2|TRBJ2-7|NA|NA|15
TGTGCCAGCAGCATCAACGGGGGCCAGTCCTACGAGCAGTACTTC
CASSINGGQSYEQYF
>TRBV7-9|TRBJ1-1|NA|TRBD1|14
TGTGCCAGCAGCCCATACGGGACAGATCCTGAAGCTTTCTTT
CASSPYGTDPEAFF
>TRBV9|TRBJ2-7|many|TRBD2|16
TGTGCCAGCAGCGCCAGGACTAGCGGAGGGAAGAACGAGCAGTACTTC
CASSARTSGGKNEQYF
>TRBV29-1|TRBJ1-3|NA|NA|12
TGCAGCGTGGAGACATCTGGAAACACCATATATTTT
CSVETSGNTIYF
>TRBV10-3|TRBJ1-1|NA|NA|12
TGTGCCATCAGTGAAATAGGAAAAGAAGCTTTCTTT
CAISEIGKEAFF
>TRBV18|TRBJ2-2|NA|TRBD2|18
TGTGCCAGCTCACCGGAAGCTAGCGGGAGTTTGAACACCGGGGAGCTGTTTTTT
CASSPEASGSLNTGELFF
>TRBV28|TRBJ1-4|NA|NA|15
TGTGCCAGCAGTATGTACAGGAAAGGCGGTGAAAAACTGTTTTTT
CASSMYRKGGEKLFF
>TRBV2|TRBJ1-5|NA|NA|16
TGTGCCAGCAGTCCCCAGGGAATGGTGGGCAATCAGCCCCAGCATTTT
CASSPQGMVGNQPQHF
>TRBV5-1|TRBJ2-1|NA|TRBD2|16
TGCGCCAGCAGCCCGCTAGCGGGGGGGCCGAACAATGAGCAGTTCTTC
CASSPLAGGPNNEQFF
>TRBV5-4|TRBJ2-7|NA|NA|15
TGTGCCAGCAGCTCTAGCGTATTGAGCTCCTACGAGCAGTACTTC
CASSSSVLSSYEQYF
>TRBV30|TRBJ2-5|NA|NA|14
TGTGCCTGGAGTCAGGACATACGACAAGAGACCCAGTACTTC
CAWSQDIRQETQYF
>TRBV5-4|TRBJ2-3|once|NA|11
TGTGCCAGCAGCTTATCCGATACGCAGTATTTT
CASSLSDTQYF
>TRBV20-1|TRBJ1-2|once|NA|9
TGCAGTGCTAGTGGAGGCTACACCTTC
CSASGGYTF
>TRBV5-1|TRBJ1-3|once|TRBD1|16
TGCGCCAGCAGTTTGACAGGGGTATTAGCTGGAAACACCATATATTTT
CASSLTGVLAGNTIYF
>TRBV9|TRBJ1-2|NA|TRBD1|14
TGTGCCAGCAGCGTGGAACAGGGGAGCTATGGCTACACCTTC
CASSVEQGSYGYTF
>TRBV18|TRBJ1-2|once|NA|12
TGTGCCAGCTCCCACAGGGACTATGGCTACACCTTC
CASSHRDYGYTF
>TRBV6-1|TRBJ2-7|NA|NA|11
TGTGCCAGCAGTCCCCCAGGGGAGCAGTACTTC
CASSPPGEQYF
>TRBV6-6|TRBJ2-7|NA|NA|16
TGTGCCAGCACCCTACCCCCGTCCGGGACCGTCTACGAGCAGTACTTC
CASTLPPSGTVYEQYF
>TRBV4-1|TRBJ2-7|NA|TRBD2|16
TGCGCCAGCAGCCAAGAAAAAGCGGGAGGACCCTACGAGCAGTACTTC
CASSQEKAGGPYEQYF
>TRBV6-5|TRBJ2-7|once|NA|15
TGTGCCAGCAGTTACTCTCCGACAGTCGTTTACGAGCAGTACTTC
CASSYSPTVVYEQYF
>TRBV30|TRBJ1-3|NA|TRBD1|16
TGTGCCTGGGAAACCGGGACAGGCCACTCTGGAAACACCATATATTTT
CAWETGTGHSGNTIYF
>TRBV6-1|TRBJ1-5|NA|NA|11
TGTGCCAGCAGTGCAGGGCCACCCCAGCATTTT
CASSAGPPQHF
>TRBV11-2|TRBJ1-6|NA|NA|16
TGTGCCAGCAGCGTAAACCCCGAGGGGCTCAATTCACCCCTCCACTTT
CASSVNPEGLNSPLHF
>TRBV11-1|TRBJ1-1|NA|NA|14
TGTGCCAGCAGCTTCGACCCTATGAACACTGAAGCTTTCTTT
CASSFDPMNTEAFF
>TRBV7-3|TRBJ2-7|NA|TRBD1|14
TGTGCCAGCAGCCCGGGACAGAGCTCCTACGAGCAGTACTTC
CASSPGQSSYEQYF
>TRBV5-4|TRBJ1-4|NA|NA|16
TGTGCCAGCAGCTTTGGGGGAGGCGGAGTTAATGAAAAACTGTTTTTT
CASSFGGGGVNEKLFF
>TRBV5-1|TRBJ2-7|once|NA|14
TGCGCCAGCAGCTTGAGTGGCAGCTCCTACGAGCAGTACTTC
CASSLSGSSYEQYF
>TRBV5-4|TRBJ1-6|NA|NA|18
TGTGCCAGCAGCTTGAAGTCTACGGTGAGCTCCTATAATTCACCCCTCCACTTT
CASSLKSTVSSYNSPLHF
>TRBV7-2|TRBJ2-6|once|NA|16
TGTGCCAGCAGCTTAGGCGGCGTTCCTGGGGCCAACGTCCTGACTTTC
CASSLGGVPGANVLTF
>TRBV15|TRBJ2-1|NA|TRBD2|17
TGTGCCACCAGCAGAAACCCTAGCGGGAGGGCCGACAATGAGCAGTTCTTC
CATSRNPSGRADNEQFF
>TRBV6-6|TRBJ1-4|NA|NA|13
TGTGCCAGCAGTTACCTCGATTATGAAAAACTGTTTTTT
CASSYLDYEKLFF
>TRBV10-3|TRBJ2-5|NA|TRBD1|16
TGTGCCATCAGTGATAGGGGACAGGGAGAGACTGAGACCCAGTACTTC
CAISDRGQGETETQYF
>TRBV7-6|TRBJ1-6|NA|NA|16
TGTGCCAGCAGCTCCACCCGTCCACCGGATAATTCACCCCTCCACTTT
CASSSTRPPDNSPLHF
>TRBV6-1|TRBJ2-1|NA|NA|16
TGTGCCAGCAGTGAAGCCTGGGACGAGGCGTACAATGAGCAGTTCTTC
CASSEAWDEAYNEQFF